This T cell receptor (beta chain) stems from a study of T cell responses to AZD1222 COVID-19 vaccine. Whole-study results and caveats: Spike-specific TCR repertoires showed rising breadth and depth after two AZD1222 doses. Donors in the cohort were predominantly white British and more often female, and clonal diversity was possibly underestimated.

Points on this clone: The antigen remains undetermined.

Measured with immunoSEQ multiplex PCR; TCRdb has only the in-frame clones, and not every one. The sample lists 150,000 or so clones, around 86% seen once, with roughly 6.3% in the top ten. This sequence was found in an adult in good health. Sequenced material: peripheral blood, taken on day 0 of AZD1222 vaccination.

The DNA of the CDR3 is TGTGCCAGCAGCCTGGGGACAGGAGGAAGCAATCAGCCCCAGCATTTT. This codes for CASSLGTGGSNQPQHF. The chain has TRBV7-9 and TRBJ1-5; 8 bases align to TRBD1. The V and J ends lost 5 bases and 1 base, in that order; junction bases with no gene match: 7. The CDR3 loop spans 16 amino acids. The germline gives CDR1 SEHNR, CDR2 FQNEAQ (reference sequence). Drawing the rest from reference TRBV7-9 and TRBJ1-5, the complete variable domain is DTGVSQNPRHKITKRGQNVTFRCDPISEHNRLYWYRQTLGQGPEFLTYFQNEAQLEKSRLLSDRFSAERPKGSFSTLEIQRTEQGDSAMYLCASSLGTGGSNQPQHFGDGTRLSIL.